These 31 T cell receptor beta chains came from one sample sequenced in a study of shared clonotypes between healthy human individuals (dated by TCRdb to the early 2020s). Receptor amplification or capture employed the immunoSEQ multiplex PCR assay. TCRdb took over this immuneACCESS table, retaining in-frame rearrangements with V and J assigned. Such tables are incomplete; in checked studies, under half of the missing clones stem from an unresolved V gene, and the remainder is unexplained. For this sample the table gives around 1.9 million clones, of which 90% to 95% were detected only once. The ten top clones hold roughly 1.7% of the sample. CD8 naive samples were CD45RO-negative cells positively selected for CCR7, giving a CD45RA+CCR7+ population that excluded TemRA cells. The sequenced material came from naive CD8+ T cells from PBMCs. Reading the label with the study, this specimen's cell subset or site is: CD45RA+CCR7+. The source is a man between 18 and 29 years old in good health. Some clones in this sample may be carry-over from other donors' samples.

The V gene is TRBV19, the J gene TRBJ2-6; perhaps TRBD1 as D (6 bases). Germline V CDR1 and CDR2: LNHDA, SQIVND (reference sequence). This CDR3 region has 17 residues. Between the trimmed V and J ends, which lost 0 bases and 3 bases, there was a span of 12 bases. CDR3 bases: TGTGCCAGTAGTATAGAGGACAGCCCCTTTGGGGCCAACGTCCTGACTTTC. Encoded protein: CASSIEDSPFGANVLTF.

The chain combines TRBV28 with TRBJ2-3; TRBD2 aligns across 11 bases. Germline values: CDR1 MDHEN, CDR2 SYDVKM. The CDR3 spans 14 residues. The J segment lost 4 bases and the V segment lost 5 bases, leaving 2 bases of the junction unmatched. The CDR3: CASSTGLAADTQYF. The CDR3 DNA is TGTGCCAGCAGTACGGGACTAGCGGCAGATACGCAGTATTTT. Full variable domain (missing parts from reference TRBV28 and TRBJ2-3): DVKVTQSSRYLVKRTGEKVFLECVQDMDHENMFWYRQDPGLGLRLIYFSYDVKMKEKGDIPEGYSVSREKKERFSLILESASTNQTSMYLCASSTGLAADTQYFGPGTRLTVL.

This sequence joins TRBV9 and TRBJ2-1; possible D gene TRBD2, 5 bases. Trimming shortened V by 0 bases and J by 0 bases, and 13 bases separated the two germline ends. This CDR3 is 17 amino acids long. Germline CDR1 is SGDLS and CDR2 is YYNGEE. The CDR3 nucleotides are TGTGCCAGCAGCGTAGTTGCTAGCCCGGGCTCCTACAATGAGCAGTTCTTC. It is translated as CASSVVASPGSYNEQFF.

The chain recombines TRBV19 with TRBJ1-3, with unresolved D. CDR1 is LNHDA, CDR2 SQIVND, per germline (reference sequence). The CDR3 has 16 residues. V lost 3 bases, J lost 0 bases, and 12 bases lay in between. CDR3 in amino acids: CASSIGDPFSGNTIYF. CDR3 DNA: TGTGCCAGTAGTATCGGTGACCCCTTCTCTGGAAACACCATATATTTT. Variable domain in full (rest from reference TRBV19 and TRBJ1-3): DGGITQSPKYLFRKEGQNVTLSCEQNLNHDAMYWYRQDPGQGLRLIYYSQIVNDFQKGDIAEGYSVSREKKESFPLTVTSAQKNPTAFYLCASSIGDPFSGNTIYFGEGSWLTVV.

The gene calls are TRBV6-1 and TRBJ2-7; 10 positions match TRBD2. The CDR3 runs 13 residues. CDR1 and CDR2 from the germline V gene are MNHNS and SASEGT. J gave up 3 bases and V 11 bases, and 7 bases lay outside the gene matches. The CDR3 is CAGRASGSYEQYF. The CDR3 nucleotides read TGTGCCGGAAGAGCTAGCGGGAGCTACGAGCAGTACTTC.

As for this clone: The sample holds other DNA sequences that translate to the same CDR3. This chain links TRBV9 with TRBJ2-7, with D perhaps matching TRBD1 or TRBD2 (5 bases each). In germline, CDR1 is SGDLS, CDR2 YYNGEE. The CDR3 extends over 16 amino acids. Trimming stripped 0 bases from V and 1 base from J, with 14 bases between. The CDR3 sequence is CASSVGSGTASYEQYF. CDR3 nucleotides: TGTGCCAGCAGCGTAGGGTCTGGGACGGCTTCCTACGAGCAGTACTTC. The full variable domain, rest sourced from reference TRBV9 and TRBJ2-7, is DSGVTQTPKHLITATGQRVTLRCSPRSGDLSVYWYQQSLDQGLQFLIQYYNGEERAKGNILERFSAQQFPDLHSELNLSSLELGDSALYFCASSVGSGTASYEQYFGPGTRLTVT.

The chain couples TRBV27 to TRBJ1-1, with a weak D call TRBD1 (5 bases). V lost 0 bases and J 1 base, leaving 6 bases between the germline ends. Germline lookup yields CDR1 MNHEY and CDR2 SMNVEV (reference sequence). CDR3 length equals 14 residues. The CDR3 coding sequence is TGTGCCAGCAGTTTATCTGGACAGAACACTGAAGCTTTCTTT. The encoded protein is CASSLSGQNTEAFF.

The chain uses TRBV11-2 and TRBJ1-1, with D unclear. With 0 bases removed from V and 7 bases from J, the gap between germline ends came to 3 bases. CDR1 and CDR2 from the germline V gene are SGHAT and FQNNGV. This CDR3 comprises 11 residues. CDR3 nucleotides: TGTGCCAGCAGCTTAGAGAGTGAAGCTTTCTTT. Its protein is CASSLESEAFF.

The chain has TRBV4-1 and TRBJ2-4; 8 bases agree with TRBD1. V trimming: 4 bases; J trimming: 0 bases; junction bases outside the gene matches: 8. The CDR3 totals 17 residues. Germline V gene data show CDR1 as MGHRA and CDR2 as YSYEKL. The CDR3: CASSPGQAREAKNIQYF. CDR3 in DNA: TGCGCCAGCAGCCCGGGACAGGCCCGTGAAGCCAAAAACATTCAGTACTTC.

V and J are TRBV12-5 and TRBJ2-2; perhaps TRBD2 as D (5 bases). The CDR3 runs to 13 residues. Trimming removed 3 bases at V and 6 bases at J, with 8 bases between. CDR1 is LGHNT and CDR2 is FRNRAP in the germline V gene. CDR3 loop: CASGFGVPGELFF. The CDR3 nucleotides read TGTGCTAGTGGTTTCGGGGTTCCCGGGGAGCTGTTTTTT. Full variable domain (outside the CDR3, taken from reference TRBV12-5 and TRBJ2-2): DARVTQTPRHKVTEMGQEVTMRCQPILGHNTVFWYRQTMMQGLELLAYFRNRAPLDDSGMPKDRFSAEMPDATLATLKIQPSEPRDSAVYFCASGFGVPGELFFGEGSRLTVL.

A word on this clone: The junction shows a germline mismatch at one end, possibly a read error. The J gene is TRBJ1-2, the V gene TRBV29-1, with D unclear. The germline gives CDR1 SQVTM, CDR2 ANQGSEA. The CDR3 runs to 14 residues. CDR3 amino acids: CSVDIQRFDHPPAF. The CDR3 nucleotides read TGCAGCGTTGATATACAACGTTTTGACCACCCGCCCGCTTTC.

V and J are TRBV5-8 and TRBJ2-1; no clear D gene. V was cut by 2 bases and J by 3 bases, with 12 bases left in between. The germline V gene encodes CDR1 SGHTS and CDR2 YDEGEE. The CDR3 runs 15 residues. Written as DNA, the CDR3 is TGTGCCAGCAGCTTTAGGCGGATGGTCTACAATGAGCAGTTCTTC. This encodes CASSFRRMVYNEQFF.

DNA for the CDR3: TGTGCCAGTAGTATGCGTCAGGGGACCTACGAGCAGTACTTC. It is translated as CASSMRQGTYEQYF. V is TRBV19 and J is TRBJ2-7, with D possibly matching TRBD1 (6 bases). The germline V gene has CDR1 LNHDA and CDR2 SQIVND (reference sequence). The CDR3 is 14 residues long. V lost 3 bases to trimming and J lost 2 bases, with 11 bases between them.

CDR3 protein: CASSADTGGDKNIQYF. The CDR3 DNA reads TGTGCCAGCAGCGCCGACACAGGGGGCGACAAAAACATTCAGTACTTC. The chain links TRBV9 to TRBJ2-4; 9 nucleotides agree with TRBD1. In germline, CDR1 is SGDLS, CDR2 YYNGEE. This CDR3 contains 16 residues. Losses at the gene ends were 3 bases for V and 3 bases for J; bases not matched to a gene: 7.

CDR3 in DNA: TGCGCCAGCAGCCAACCCGGGACTAGCGGGAGGGAAGGTTCAGATACGCAGTATTTT. As protein: CASSQPGTSGREGSDTQYF. The V gene is TRBV4-1, the J gene TRBJ2-3, with 16 bases that match TRBD2. Germline values: CDR1 MGHRA, CDR2 YSYEKL. V lost 2 bases to trimming and J lost 4 bases; unmatched junction nucleotides: 9. This CDR3 has 19 amino acids.

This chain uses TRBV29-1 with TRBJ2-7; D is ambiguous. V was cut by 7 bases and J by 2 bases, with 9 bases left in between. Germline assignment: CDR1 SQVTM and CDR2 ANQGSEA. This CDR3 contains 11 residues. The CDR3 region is CSATAAYEQYF. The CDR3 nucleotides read TGCAGCGCTACGGCGGCCTACGAGCAGTACTTC.

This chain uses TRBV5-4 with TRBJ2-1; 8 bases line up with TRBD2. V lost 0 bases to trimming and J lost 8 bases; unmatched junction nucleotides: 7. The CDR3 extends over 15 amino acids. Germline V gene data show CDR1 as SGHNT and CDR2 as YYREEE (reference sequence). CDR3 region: CASSLDRGGEDEQFF. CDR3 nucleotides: TGTGCCAGCAGCTTGGATCGGGGGGGCGAAGATGAGCAGTTCTTC.

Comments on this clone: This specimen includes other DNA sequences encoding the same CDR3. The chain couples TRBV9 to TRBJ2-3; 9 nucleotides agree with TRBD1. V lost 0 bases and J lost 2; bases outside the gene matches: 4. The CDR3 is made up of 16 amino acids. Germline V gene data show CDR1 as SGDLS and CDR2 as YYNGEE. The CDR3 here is CASSVAGTGTTDTQYF. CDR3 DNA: TGTGCCAGCAGCGTAGCCGGGACAGGGACCACAGATACGCAGTATTTT.

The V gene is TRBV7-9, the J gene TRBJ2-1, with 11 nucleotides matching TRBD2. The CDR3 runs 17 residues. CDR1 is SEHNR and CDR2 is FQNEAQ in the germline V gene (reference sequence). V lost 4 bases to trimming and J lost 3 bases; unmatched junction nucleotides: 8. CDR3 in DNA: TGTGCCAGCAGCTCACCCCCCGGGACTAGCGGCTACAATGAGCAGTTCTTC. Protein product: CASSSPPGTSGYNEQFF.

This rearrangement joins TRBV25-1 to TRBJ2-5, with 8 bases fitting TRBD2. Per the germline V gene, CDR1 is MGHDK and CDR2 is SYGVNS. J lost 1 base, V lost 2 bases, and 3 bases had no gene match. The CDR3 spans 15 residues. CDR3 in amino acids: CASSERTSGQETQYF. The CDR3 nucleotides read TGTGCCAGCAGTGAACGAACTAGCGGCCAAGAGACCCAGTACTTC.

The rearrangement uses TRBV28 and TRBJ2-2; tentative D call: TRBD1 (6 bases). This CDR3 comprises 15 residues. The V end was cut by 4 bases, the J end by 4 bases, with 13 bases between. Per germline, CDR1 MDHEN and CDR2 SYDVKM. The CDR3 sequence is CASSSLTGSTGELFF. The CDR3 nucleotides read TGTGCCAGCAGTTCTCTCACAGGGTCCACCGGGGAGCTGTTTTTT.

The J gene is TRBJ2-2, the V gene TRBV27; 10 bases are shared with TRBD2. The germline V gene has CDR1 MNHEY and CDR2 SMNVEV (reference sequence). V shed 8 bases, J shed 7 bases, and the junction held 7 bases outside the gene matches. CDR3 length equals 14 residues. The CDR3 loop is CASSSGRGVGELFF. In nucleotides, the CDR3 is TGTGCCAGCTCCAGCGGGAGGGGGGTCGGGGAGCTGTTTTTT.

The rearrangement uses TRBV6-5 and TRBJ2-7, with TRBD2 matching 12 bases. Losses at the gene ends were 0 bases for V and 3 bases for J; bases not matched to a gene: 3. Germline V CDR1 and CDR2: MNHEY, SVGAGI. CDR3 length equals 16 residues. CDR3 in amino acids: CASSYSGLAGFYEQYF. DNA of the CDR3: TGTGCCAGCAGTTACTCTGGACTAGCGGGGTTCTACGAGCAGTACTTC.

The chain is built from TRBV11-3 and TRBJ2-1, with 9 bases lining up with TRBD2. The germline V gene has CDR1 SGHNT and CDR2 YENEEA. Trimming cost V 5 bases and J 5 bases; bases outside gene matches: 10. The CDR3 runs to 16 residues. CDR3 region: CASSPRGGRANNEQFF. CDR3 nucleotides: TGTGCCAGCAGCCCTCGGGGCGGGAGGGCCAACAATGAGCAGTTCTTC.

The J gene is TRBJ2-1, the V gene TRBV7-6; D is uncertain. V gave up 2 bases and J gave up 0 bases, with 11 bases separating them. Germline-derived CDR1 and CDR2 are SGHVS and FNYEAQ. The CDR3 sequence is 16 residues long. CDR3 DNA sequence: TGTGCCAGCAGCTTACCGGGCCGAAGCTCCTACAATGAGCAGTTCTTC. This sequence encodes CASSLPGRSSYNEQFF.

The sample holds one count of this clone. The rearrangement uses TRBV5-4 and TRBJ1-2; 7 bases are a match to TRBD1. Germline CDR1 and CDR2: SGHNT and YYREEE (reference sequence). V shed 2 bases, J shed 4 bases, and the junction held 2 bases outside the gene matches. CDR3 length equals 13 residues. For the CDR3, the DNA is TGTGCCAGCAGCTTTGGGGACAGCTATGGCTACACCTTC. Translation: CASSFGDSYGYTF.

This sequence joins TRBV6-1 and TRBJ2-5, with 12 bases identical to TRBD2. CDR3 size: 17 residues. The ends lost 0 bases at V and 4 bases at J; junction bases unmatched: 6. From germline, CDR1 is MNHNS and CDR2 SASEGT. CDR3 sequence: CASSEARELAGGETQYF. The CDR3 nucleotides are TGTGCCAGCAGTGAAGCCCGTGAACTAGCGGGAGGAGAGACCCAGTACTTC.

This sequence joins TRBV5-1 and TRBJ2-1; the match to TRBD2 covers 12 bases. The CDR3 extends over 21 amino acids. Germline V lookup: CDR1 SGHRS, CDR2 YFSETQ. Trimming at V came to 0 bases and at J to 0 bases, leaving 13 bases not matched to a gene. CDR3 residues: CASSLAYLAGGPESSYNEQFF. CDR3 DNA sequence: TGCGCCAGCAGCTTGGCCTATCTAGCGGGAGGGCCCGAGAGCTCCTACAATGAGCAGTTCTTC.

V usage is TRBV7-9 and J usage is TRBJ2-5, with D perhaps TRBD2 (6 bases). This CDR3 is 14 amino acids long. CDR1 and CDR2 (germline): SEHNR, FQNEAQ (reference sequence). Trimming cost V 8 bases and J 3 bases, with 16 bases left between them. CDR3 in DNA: TGTGCCAGCGAATTTGTCGGGGGTAAAGAGACCCAGTACTTC. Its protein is CASEFVGGKETQYF. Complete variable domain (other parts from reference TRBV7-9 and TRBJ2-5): DTGVSQNPRHKITKRGQNVTFRCDPISEHNRLYWYRQTLGQGPEFLTYFQNEAQLEKSRLLSDRFSAERPKGSFSTLEIQRTEQGDSAMYLCASEFVGGKETQYFGPGTRLLVL.

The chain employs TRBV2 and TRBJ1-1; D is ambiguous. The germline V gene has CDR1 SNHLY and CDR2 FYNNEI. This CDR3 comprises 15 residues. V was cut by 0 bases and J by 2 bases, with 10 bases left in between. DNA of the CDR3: TGTGCCAGCAGTGAAGCATGGGCAGACAACACTGAAGCTTTCTTT. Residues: CASSEAWADNTEAFF.

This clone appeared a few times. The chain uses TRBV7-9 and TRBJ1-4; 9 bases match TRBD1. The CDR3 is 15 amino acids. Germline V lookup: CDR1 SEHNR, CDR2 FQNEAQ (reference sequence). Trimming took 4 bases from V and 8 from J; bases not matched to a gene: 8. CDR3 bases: TGTGCCAGCAGCTATCGGGACAGGGAGGTCGAAAAACTGTTTTTT. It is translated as CASSYRDREVEKLFF.